This record concerns one T cell receptor (beta chain) sequence. Its specificity is not known. This table comes from immunoSEQ multiplex PCR, and its TCRdb copy is limited to in-frame clones, with some not included. The sample lists 150,000 to 180,000 clones; just over 85% were seen once. The data derive from a study of cytomegalovirus exposure and HLA in healthy donors. Study-level findings and limits: CMV antigen specificity of three CMV-associated chains was confirmed in vitro.

V trimming: 8 bases; J trimming: 4 bases; junction bases outside the gene matches: 9. Germline CDR1 SGHAT, CDR2 FQNNGV. This CDR3 is built from 16 residues. The donors were part of the roughly 130-subject validation cohort, which stood apart from the roughly 670-subject first cohort. The receptor comes from a human donor in good health. Sequences were obtained from PBMCs. The J gene is TRBJ2-2, the V gene TRBV11-2; 11 nucleotides align to TRBD2. The CDR3 here is CASSVRTSGSTGELFF. The CDR3 DNA sequence: TGTGCCAGCTCTGTCCGGACTAGCGGGTCCACCGGGGAGCTGTTTTTT.